These T cell receptor beta chains were read from a single sample in a study of a mutant IDH1 vaccine in newly diagnosed glioma. The antigens of these receptors remain unknown. Measured with immunoSEQ multiplex PCR; TCRdb has only the in-frame clones, and not every one. The data hold 50,000 to 65,000 clones, with around three fifths observed a single time. The material was peripheral blood mononuclear cells (PBMCs), obtained from a glioma patient whose treatment included an IDH1 peptide vaccine. These receptors were collected from a man aged 35 to 55 with glioma. Some clones in this sample may be carry-over from other donors' samples. CDR3s include the opening cysteine and the closing phenylalanine or tryptophan. Fields, in order: D gene, clone size, V gene, J gene, CDR3 protein, CDR3 DNA. The D gene is left open where the match is weak. A row's size may be missing; if present it is once, few, many or a size class.

>NA|once|TRBV11-2|TRBJ1-4
CASSPTGPNEKLFF
TGTGCCAGCAGCCCCACGGGGCCTAATGAAAAACTGTTTTTT
>TRBD1|NA|TRBV12-5|TRBJ2-1
CASGLALGTVDYNEQFF
TGTGCTAGTGGTTTGGCCTTAGGGACAGTGGACTACAATGAGCAGTTCTTC
>NA|NA|TRBV7-6|TRBJ1-5
CASSLIWAPKLNQPQHF
TGTGCCAGCAGCTTAATCTGGGCACCAAAACTCAATCAGCCCCAGCATTTT
>NA|NA|TRBV9|TRBJ1-6
CASKRGDSPLHF
TGTGCCAGCAAGAGAGGTGATTCACCCCTCCACTTT
>NA|NA|TRBV19|TRBJ2-2
CASSIGSGGRDTGELFF
TGTGCCAGTAGTATAGGCTCCGGGGGGCGGGACACCGGGGAGCTGTTTTTT
>NA|NA|TRBV29-1|TRBJ1-2
CSVPQGPAGGYTF
TGCAGCGTTCCTCAGGGGCCCGCAGGTGGCTACACCTTC
>NA|NA|TRBV7-6|TRBJ2-2
CASSFRPGELFF
TGTGCCAGCAGCTTTAGGCCCGGGGAGCTGTTTTTT
>TRBD1|few|TRBV4-1|TRBJ1-2
CASSQAWTGVGGYTF
TGCGCCAGCAGCCAAGCCTGGACAGGGGTGGGAGGCTACACCTTC
>NA|once|TRBV5-1|TRBJ2-7
CASSSGSSYEQYF
TGCGCCAGCAGCTCTGGGAGCTCCTACGAGCAGTACTTC
>TRBD1|NA|TRBV11-2|TRBJ1-1
CASSLGQGRTEAFF
TGTGCCAGCAGCTTGGGACAGGGGAGGACTGAAGCTTTCTTT
>NA|few|TRBV5-4|TRBJ2-5
CASRYLSGKETQYF
TGTGCCAGCAGGTATCTTTCGGGGAAAGAGACCCAGTACTTC
>NA|NA|TRBV2|TRBJ1-1
CASSGTGYTEAFF
TGTGCCAGCAGTGGAACAGGCTACACTGAAGCTTTCTTT
>NA|once|TRBV2|TRBJ2-2
CASKIQGGVAGELFF
TGTGCCAGCAAGATACAGGGTGGGGTGGCCGGGGAGCTGTTTTTT
>NA|once|TRBV6-1|TRBJ2-3
CASSEARTPQYF
TGTGCCAGCAGTGAAGCTAGGACCCCGCAGTATTTT
>NA|few|TRBV11-2|TRBJ1-1
CASTPRTEAFF
TGTGCCAGCACCCCTAGAACTGAAGCTTTCTTT
>NA|few|TRBV30|TRBJ1-5
CAWSVGIRSNQPQHF
TGTGCCTGGAGTGTAGGGATCCGGAGCAATCAGCCCCAGCATTTT
>NA|NA|TRBV4-1|TRBJ2-3
CASSQEEGRTDTQYF
TGCGCCAGCAGCCAAGAGGAGGGGCGCACAGATACGCAGTATTTT
>TRBD2|once|TRBV18|TRBJ2-3
CASSPPQIGLAGEFRDTQYF
TGTGCCAGCTCACCACCCCAGATAGGACTAGCGGGGGAGTTTCGAGATACGCAGTATTTT
>NA|NA|TRBV19|TRBJ2-6
CASSITGANVLTF
TGTGCCAGTAGTATAACCGGGGCCAACGTCCTGACTTTC
>NA|few|TRBV7-9|TRBJ2-4
CASSRLGNIQYF
TGTGCCAGCTCCAGGCTCGGGAACATTCAGTACTTC
>NA|NA|TRBV18|TRBJ1-4
CASSRREKLFF
TGTGCCAGCTCTAGAAGAGAAAAACTGTTTTTT
>NA|NA|TRBV7-9|TRBJ1-6
CASSLVTVNSPLHF
TGTGCCAGCAGCTTAGTGACAGTCAATTCACCCCTCCACTTT
>NA|NA|TRBV13|TRBJ2-3
CASSSSRYTQYF
TGTGCCAGCAGCTCGTCTAGGTATACGCAGTATTTT
>TRBD1|NA|TRBV5-1|TRBJ1-6
CASSLVGTASPLHF
TGCGCCAGCAGCTTGGTCGGGACAGCTTCACCCCTCCACTTT
>TRBD1|NA|TRBV10-1|TRBJ2-1
CASSESWRTGGDPSEQFF
TGCGCCAGCAGTGAGTCTTGGAGGACAGGGGGGGATCCTAGTGAGCAGTTCTTC
>TRBD2|NA|TRBV12-5|TRBJ2-3
CASGLVGGGDTQYF
TGTGCTAGTGGTTTGGTCGGGGGAGGGGATACGCAGTATTTT
>NA|NA|TRBV6-5|TRBJ1-1
CASSGNMNTEAFF
TGTGCCAGCAGCGGGAACATGAACACTGAAGCTTTCTTT
>TRBD1|NA|TRBV18|TRBJ1-1
CASSPPRQTGGSTEAFF
TGTGCCAGCTCACCTCCCCGTCAAACAGGGGGGAGCACTGAAGCTTTCTTT
>TRBD1|once|TRBV9|TRBJ2-3
CASSERTGGGTDTQYF
TGTGCCAGCAGCGAGAGGACAGGGGGTGGCACAGATACGCAGTATTTT
>TRBD1|few|TRBV7-7|TRBJ2-5
CASMGTGGETQYF
TGTGCTAGCATGGGTACAGGGGGCGAGACCCAGTACTTC
>NA|NA|TRBV5-4|TRBJ2-2
CASSLWGAGGGELFF
TGTGCCAGCAGCTTGTGGGGGGCCGGAGGCGGGGAGCTGTTTTTT
>NA|NA|TRBV5-4|TRBJ1-1
CASRPGEENTEAFF
TGTGCCAGCAGGCCAGGGGAGGAGAACACTGAAGCTTTCTTT
>TRBD1|NA|TRBV27|TRBJ1-6
CASSLVQGASPLHF
TGTGCCAGCAGTTTAGTACAGGGGGCTTCACCCCTCCACTTT
>TRBD2|NA|TRBV29-1|TRBJ2-3
CSVAGSGGSDTQYF
TGCAGCGTTGCTGGGAGCGGGGGTTCAGATACGCAGTATTTT
>NA|NA|TRBV6-5|TRBJ1-6
CASSRYESGNSPLHF
TGTGCCAGCAGCCGATATGAGTCGGGTAATTCACCCCTCCACTTT
>NA|NA|TRBV18|TRBJ1-6
CASSRTENSPLHF
TGTGCCAGCTCACGTACGGAGAATTCACCCCTCCACTTT
>TRBD1|NA|TRBV19|TRBJ1-5
CTGRGTGPNQPQHF
TGTACCGGCCGGGGGACAGGTCCTAATCAGCCCCAGCATTTT
>NA|once|TRBV7-6|TRBJ2-5
CASSRPGETQYF
TGTGCCAGCAGCCGTCCAGGGGAGACCCAGTACTTC
>NA|NA|TRBV4-2|TRBJ2-3
CASSQEADTQYF
TGTGCCAGCAGCCAAGAGGCAGATACGCAGTATTTT
>NA|NA|TRBV20-1|TRBJ2-3
CSARDTGVEYF
TGCAGTGCTAGAGATACCGGAGTCGAGTATTTT
>NA|few|TRBV6-1|TRBJ1-1
CASSPWGLSETEAFF
TGTGCCAGCAGTCCCTGGGGGCTTTCGGAGACTGAAGCTTTCTTT
>TRBD1|few|TRBV19|TRBJ1-5
CASSMSGGSGNQPQHF
TGTGCCAGTAGTATGTCAGGGGGCAGTGGCAATCAGCCCCAGCATTTT
>NA|NA|TRBV1|TRBJ2-5
CTSSQNQGLEETQYF
TGCACCAGCAGCCAGAACCAGGGCTTAGAAGAGACCCAGTACTTC
>NA|few|TRBV19|TRBJ1-4
CASSIPQGPNEKLFF
TGTGCCAGTAGTATACCCCAGGGACCGAATGAAAAACTGTTTTTT
>NA|many|TRBV5-6|TRBJ1-2
CASSSGTLGYTF
TGTGCCAGCAGCTCCGGGACTCTTGGCTACACCTTC
>TRBD1|once|TRBV4-1|TRBJ1-1
CASSPTGTGVMGEAFF
TGCGCCAGCAGCCCAACCGGGACAGGGGTGATGGGTGAAGCTTTCTTT
>NA|NA|TRBV6-6|TRBJ2-1
CASSGGSSYNEQFF
TGTGCCAGCAGTGGGGGTAGCTCCTACAATGAGCAGTTCTTC
>NA|NA|TRBV2|TRBJ1-6
CASSDGFSPLHF
TGTGCCAGCAGTGACGGGTTCTCACCCCTCCACTTT
>NA|NA|TRBV18|TRBJ1-2
CASSPGKQGTNYGYTF
TGTGCCAGCTCACCGGGTAAACAGGGAACTAACTATGGCTACACCTTC
>TRBD1|NA|TRBV5-6|TRBJ2-5
CASSLGGQKYF
TGTGCCAGCAGCTTGGGGGGACAGAAGTACTTC
>NA|few|TRBV18|TRBJ1-5
CASSPDQNQPQHF
TGTGCCAGCTCACCAGATCAGAATCAGCCCCAGCATTTT
>NA|NA|TRBV7-9|TRBJ2-5
CAGSPGTMVAGETQYF
TGTGCCGGCAGCCCCGGAACCATGGTTGCTGGGGAGACCCAGTACTTC
>NA|few|TRBV4-1|TRBJ1-2
CASSQDEGVANYGYTF
TGCGCCAGCAGCCAAGATGAGGGGGTGGCGAACTATGGCTACACCTTC
>NA|NA|TRBV25-1|TRBJ2-5
CASGGETQYF
TGTGCCAGCGGAGGAGAGACCCAGTACTTC